This TCR beta chain derives from a study of chemoradiotherapy in HPV16-positive cancers. Repertoires were sampled repeatedly during chemoradiotherapy. This CDR3 is 18 amino acids long. Per germline, CDR1 SGHVS and CDR2 FNYEAQ. Trimming removed 5 bases at V and 2 bases at J, with 23 bases between. With regard to this clone: Its antigen remains unknown.

General study results and limits: Better recurrence-free survival went with HPV-responsive T-cell expansion in HPV16-positive patients. Candidate HPV-specific clones and E7-related TCR motifs grew in tumor during treatment.

The repertoire was sequenced with immunoSEQ multiplex PCR; TCRdb's copy has only in-frame clones and lacks some. The sample holds roughly 16,000 clones; about four fifths are singletons and the top ten take 9.5% to 12%. Sampling was performed from a patient who underwent chemoradiotherapy. This receptor was taken from a human donor with HPV-associated anogenital cancer. The V call is TRBV7-6, the J call TRBJ2-3, with D possibly TRBD2 on 6 matching bases. The CDR3 protein is CASSQKDTALAFTDTQYF. The CDR3 region has the DNA TGTGCCAGCAGCCAGAAGGATACCGCACTAGCTTTCACAGATACGCAGTATTTT.